This paragraph covers one TCR beta chain sequence. The antigen is not known. The sample originates from a study of cytomegalovirus exposure and HLA in healthy donors. Study-level background: Both the 120 or so validation repertoires and the roughly 700 first-cohort repertoires used the same platform, as reported by a later analysis. Findings and caveats of the study: Overall, some 160 TCR beta chains were annotated as cytomegalovirus-associated. In vitro work confirmed that three CMV-associated chains recognize CMV antigens. TCR clusters originating in the first cohort tended to co-occur in the approximately 130 validation repertoires, according to a later analysis.

The germline CDR1 and CDR2 sequences are SGHNT and YYREEE (reference sequence). Trimming removed 5 bases from V and 6 bases from J, with 17 bases in between. This CDR3 spans 14 amino acids. Sequencing used immunoSEQ multiplex PCR; TCRdb keeps in-frame clones, though not all of them. The table has 200,000 or so clones, 84% seen once. J is TRBJ1-2 and V is TRBV5-4, with D possibly TRBD1 on 6 matching bases. Material for sequencing was PBMCs. The origin of this receptor is a man between 18 and 35 years old in good health and CMV-seropositive. CDR3 DNA: TGTGCCAGCAGAAAAAAGGGGGGGGCCAATGGCTACACCTTC. Protein product: CASRKKGGANGYTF.